This TCR beta chain was profiled in a study of T-cell reconstitution after alpha-beta-depleted transplantation in children. This clonotype has ten or more counts. Its antigen is not known. Broader study findings: One year post-transplant, T-cell counts and diversity were largely derived from T cells produced anew. Recipient T cells and thymic progenitors that survived were the source of the high TCRbeta diversity seen at day 60 in some patients. Roughly two months post-transplant, alpha-beta T cells reportedly originated from several hundred graft clones that had expanded.

Using unique molecular identifiers, the investigators prepared the TCRbeta library. MiXCR, run by TCRdb on the PCR reads, gives a single entry per CDR3 protein. This table has a few hundred thousand distinct CDR3 sequences, around a tenth appearing once. J lost 2 bases, V lost 2 bases, and 4 bases had no gene match. Germline V gene lookup returns CDR1 MNHEY and CDR2 SVGEGT. The CDR3 spans 15 residues. The material was PBMCs, obtained before TCRalphabeta/CD19-depleted stem cell transplant. The receptor comes from a boy younger than two with acute myeloid leukemia, due to receive a stem cell transplant. The rearrangement uses TRBV6-2 or TRBV6-3 and TRBJ2-7; 9 nucleotides line up with TRBD1. The CDR3 coding sequence is TGTGCCAGCAGTTACGGACAGGGGACCACCTACGAGCAGTACTTC. This gives the protein CASSYGQGTTYEQYF.